Listed below are T cell receptor beta chains from one sample, sequenced in a study of cytomegalovirus exposure and HLA in healthy donors. The protocol was immunoSEQ multiplex PCR, while the TCRdb copy is restricted to in-frame clones and leaves out a portion. The profile shows fewer than 250,000 clones, 65% to 85% of them singletons. Sequenced input: PBMCs. Receptors originate from a man aged 30 to 39 in good health and CMV-seronegative. The CDR3 runs from the conserved cysteine through the conserved F or W. The order of the fields is D gene, clone size, V gene, J gene, CDR3 protein, CDR3 DNA. D genes are given only for firm matches. Clone size is not always given. Where it is, it says once, few, many or a class for expanded clones.

TRBD1	-	TRBV5-1	TRBJ1-4	CASSYWNLGQSAANEKLFF	TGCGCCAGCAGCTATTGGAACCTGGGACAGTCAGCGGCTAATGAAAAACTGTTTTTT
TRBD2	-	TRBV5-4	TRBJ2-2	CASSPAGGRTGELFF	TGTGCCAGCAGCCCAGCGGGGGGCCGAACCGGGGAGCTGTTTTTT
-	-	TRBV19	TRBJ1-6	CASRSRPPYSPLHF	TGTGCCAGTAGATCGAGGCCGCCCTATTCACCCCTCCACTTT
TRBD1	-	TRBV7-9	TRBJ2-7	CASLGTELRQYF	TGTGCCAGCTTGGGGACAGAACTACGGCAGTACTTC
TRBD2	-	TRBV25-1	TRBJ2-3	CASGPGLRIDTQYF	TGTGCCAGCGGCCCGGGACTACGAATAGATACGCAGTATTTT
TRBD2	-	TRBV4-2	TRBJ2-7	CATGQGGVKNEQYF	TGTGCCACGGGGCAGGGAGGGGTTAAGAACGAGCAGTACTTC
-	-	TRBV2	TRBJ2-7	CASGAFFYEQYF	TGTGCCAGCGGGGCCTTCTTCTACGAGCAGTACTTC
-	-	TRBV29-1	TRBJ1-2	CSVEWGAKIGGYTF	TGCAGCGTTGAGTGGGGCGCAAAAATAGGGGGCTACACCTTC
TRBD2	-	TRBV7-6	TRBJ2-7	CASSPTSGGSYEQYF	TGTGCCAGCAGCCCGACTAGCGGGGGGTCCTACGAGCAGTACTTC
-	-	TRBV28	TRBJ2-1	CASSYQARSYNEQFF	TGTGCCAGCAGTTATCAAGCTCGCTCCTACAATGAGCAGTTCTTC
-	-	TRBV27	TRBJ1-2	CASSFSGLRRENYGYTF	TGTGCCAGCAGTTTTTCCGGGTTGAGGAGAGAGAACTATGGCTACACCTTC
-	once	TRBV29-1	TRBJ1-1	CSVEDPRTGPNTEAFF	TGCAGCGTTGAAGACCCTCGAACAGGGCCGAACACTGAAGCTTTCTTT
TRBD2	-	TRBV27	TRBJ2-1	CASSFLRQRGGYNEQFF	TGTGCCAGCAGTTTCCTCCGGCAGCGGGGGGGGTACAATGAGCAGTTCTTC
-	-	TRBV5-1	TRBJ1-4	CASSLETGPLELFF	TGCGCCAGCAGCTTGGAGACAGGCCCATTGGAACTGTTTTTT
TRBD1	-	TRBV6-5	TRBJ2-7	CASSYGTGAYEQYF	TGTGCCAGCAGTTACGGGACAGGAGCCTACGAGCAGTACTTC
TRBD1	few	TRBV2	TRBJ1-2	CASSRDSLYGYTF	TGTGCCAGCAGTCGGGACAGCCTCTATGGCTACACCTTC
-	-	TRBV18	TRBJ1-1	CASSPPGVQNTEAFF	TGTGCCAGCTCACCACCGGGAGTACAGAACACTGAAGCTTTCTTT
TRBD2	-	TRBV6-6	TRBJ2-7	CASSSLAGVPHEQYF	TGTGCCAGCAGTTCACTAGCGGGGGTACCCCACGAGCAGTACTTC
TRBD1	-	TRBV7-3	TRBJ1-3	CASSPSDRGTLGGNTIYF	TGTGCCAGCAGCCCATCGGACAGGGGCACCTTGGGAGGAAACACCATATATTTT
-	-	TRBV6-1	TRBJ2-7	CASSKGTPGSSYEQYF	TGTGCCAGCAGTAAAGGGACGCCTGGGAGCTCCTACGAGCAGTACTTC
TRBD1	-	TRBV6-1	TRBJ2-5	CASSEPGQGQETQYF	TGTGCCAGCAGTGAGCCGGGACAGGGGCAAGAGACCCAGTACTTC
-	-	TRBV7-2	TRBJ2-3	CASSLVSSRGARDTQYF	TGTGCCAGCAGCTTAGTCTCGAGCAGGGGGGCGCGGGATACGCAGTATTTT
-	few	TRBV10-3	TRBJ2-1	CAISGSGIHEQFF	TGTGCCATCAGTGGTTCCGGGATTCATGAGCAGTTCTTC
TRBD1	many	TRBV13	TRBJ2-7	CASSLSSRRDRTDF	TGTGCCAGCAGCTTAAGTTCGCGTCGGGACAGGACCGACTTC
-	few	TRBV13	TRBJ2-7	CASSLGQGGYEQYF	TGTGCCAGCAGCTTAGGACAAGGGGGCTACGAGCAGTACTTC
-	-	TRBV19	TRBJ1-2	CASSYDRSYGYTF	TGTGCCAGTAGTTACGACAGGTCCTATGGCTACACCTTC
-	-	TRBV11-2	TRBJ2-7	CASSLDGSSYEQYF	TGTGCCAGCAGTCTAGACGGATCCTCCTACGAGCAGTACTTC
TRBD1	once	TRBV28	TRBJ1-2	CASTRQGVLANYGYTF	TGTGCCAGCACGCGACAGGGGGTATTAGCTAACTATGGCTACACCTTC
TRBD1	once	TRBV5-6	TRBJ1-3	CASSWDRAGNTIYF	TGTGCCAGCAGCTGGGACAGGGCTGGAAACACCATATATTTT
-	-	TRBV27	TRBJ1-5	CASSLAGSNQPQHF	TGTGCCAGCAGTTTAGCGGGGAGCAATCAGCCCCAGCATTTT
-	-	TRBV5-8	TRBJ1-1	CASSLTLNTEAFF	TGTGCCAGCAGCTTGACGCTAAACACTGAAGCTTTCTTT